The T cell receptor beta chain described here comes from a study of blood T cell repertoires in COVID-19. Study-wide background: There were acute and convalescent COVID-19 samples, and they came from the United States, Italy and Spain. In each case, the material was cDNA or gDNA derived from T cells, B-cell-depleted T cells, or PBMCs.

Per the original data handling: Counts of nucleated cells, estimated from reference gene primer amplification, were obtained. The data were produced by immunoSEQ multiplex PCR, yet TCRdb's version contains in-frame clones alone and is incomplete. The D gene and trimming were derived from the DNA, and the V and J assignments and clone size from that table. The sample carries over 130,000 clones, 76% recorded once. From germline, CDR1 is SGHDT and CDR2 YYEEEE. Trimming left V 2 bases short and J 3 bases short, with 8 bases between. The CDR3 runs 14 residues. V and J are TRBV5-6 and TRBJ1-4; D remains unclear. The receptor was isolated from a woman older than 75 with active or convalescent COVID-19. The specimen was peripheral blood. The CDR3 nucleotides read TGTGCCAGCAGCTTTCGGGGTCCTAATGAAAAACTGTTTTTT. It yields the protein CASSFRGPNEKLFF.